These 20 T cell receptor beta chains came from one sample sequenced in a study of cytomegalovirus exposure and HLA in healthy donors. This PCR relied on a set of 60 Vbeta primers and 13 Jbeta primers. This table comes from immunoSEQ multiplex PCR, and its TCRdb copy is limited to in-frame clones, with some not included. The data show over 250,000 clones, roughly 70% seen once. Source material: PBMCs. All receptors come from a female donor in good health and CMV-seronegative.

Remarks on this clone: This CDR3 is also generated by other DNA sequences in the sample. The V call is TRBV29-1, the J call TRBJ1-6; 7 bases match TRBD1. Germline trimming cut 5 bases from V and 2 bases from J; bases unmatched to any gene: 3. This CDR3 is 14 amino acids long. The germline CDR1 and CDR2 sequences are SQVTM and ANQGSEA. CDR3 loop: CSVLTGTYNSPLHF. The CDR3 DNA is TGCAGCGTTCTGACAGGGACCTATAATTCACCCCTCCACTTT.

This clone came up once. CDR3 residues: CASSVSQRESYYGYTF. Here the CDR3 DNA reads TGTGCCAGCAGCGTTAGCCAGAGAGAAAGCTACTATGGCTACACCTTC. J is TRBJ1-2 and V is TRBV9, with D unresolved. Germline lookup yields CDR1 SGDLS and CDR2 YYNGEE. V was trimmed by 2 bases and J by 3 bases, leaving 17 bases between them. This CDR3 comprises 16 residues.

This sequence joins TRBV11-3 and TRBJ2-1, with 13 bases identical to TRBD2. This CDR3 region has 18 residues. V trimming: 1 base; J trimming: 0 bases; junction bases outside the gene matches: 3. Germline V gene data show CDR1 as SGHNT and CDR2 as YENEEA. CDR3 in DNA: TGTGCCAGCAGCTTAGGACTAGCGGGAGGCCGCTCCTACAATGAGCAGTTCTTC. Residues: CASSLGLAGGRSYNEQFF.

The rearrangement links TRBV11-2 to TRBJ1-1; perhaps TRBD1 as D (6 bases). The V end lost 1 base, the J end lost 14 bases, and 11 bases lay between the germline ends. Looked up from germline, CDR1 is SGHAT and CDR2 is FQNNGV. The CDR3 is made up of 11 amino acids. The CDR3 region has the DNA TGTGCCAGCAGCTTAGGGGAGGGGGAGTTCTTT. Amino acid sequence: CASSLGEGEFF.

The genes are TRBV15 and TRBJ2-5, with D perhaps TRBD1 (5 bases). The CDR3 loop spans 14 amino acids. Per germline, CDR1 LNHNV and CDR2 YYDKDF (reference sequence). V gave up 5 bases and J gave up 4 bases, with 14 bases separating them. This chain's CDR3 is CATSGWQGVETQYF. The DNA for the CDR3 is TGTGCCACCAGCGGTTGGCAAGGGGTAGAGACCCAGTACTTC.

The sample holds a few counts of this clone. This sequence joins TRBV14 and TRBJ2-7; a possible D gene is TRBD2 (7 bases). Trimming cost V 4 bases and J 2 bases, with 18 bases left between them. This CDR3 has 16 amino acids. CDR1 and CDR2 (germline): SGHDN, FVKESK. This CDR3 reads CASSRGGVPGPYEQYF. CDR3 nucleotides: TGTGCCAGCAGCCGGGGGGGCGTCCCGGGGCCCTACGAGCAGTACTTC. Supplemented by reference TRBV14 and TRBJ2-7, the full variable domain reads EAGVTQFPSHSVIEKGQTVTLRCDPISGHDNLYWYRRVMGKEIKFLLHFVKESKQDESGMPNNRFLAERTGGTYSTLKVQPAELEDSGVYFCASSRGGVPGPYEQYFGPGTRLTVT.

The gene calls are TRBV4-1 and TRBJ2-1; 9 nucleotides agree with TRBD2. The V gene end was trimmed by 2 bases and the J gene end by 4 bases; junction bases not matched to a gene: 9. Germline values: CDR1 MGHRA, CDR2 YSYEKL. CDR3 size: 17 residues. In nucleotides, the CDR3 is TGCGCCAGCAGCCAACCTCGACTAGCGGAGAAATACAATGAGCAGTTCTTC. It specifies CASSQPRLAEKYNEQFF.

The chain has TRBV27 and TRBJ2-1; D uncertain. This CDR3 is 15 amino acids long. V was trimmed by 7 bases and J by 3 bases, leaving 16 bases between them. Germline CDR1 reads MNHEY; CDR2 reads SMNVEV (reference sequence). CDR3 in amino acids: CASKPRLGIYNEQFF. CDR3 sequence (DNA): TGTGCCAGCAAACCGCGGCTAGGAATCTACAATGAGCAGTTCTTC.

The V and J genes are TRBV4-1 and TRBJ2-1; TRBD2 matches at 11 bases. The V and J ends lost 4 bases and 0 bases, in that order; junction bases with no gene match: 5. This CDR3 is built from 17 residues. The germline CDR1 and CDR2 sequences are MGHRA and YSYEKL. The CDR3 sequence: CASSLLAGGSSYNEQFF. The CDR3 DNA sequence: TGCGCCAGCAGCCTGTTAGCGGGAGGGAGCTCCTACAATGAGCAGTTCTTC.

This chain joins TRBV5-1 and TRBJ2-1; D perhaps matches TRBD1 (6 bases). The CDR3 spans 13 residues. Trimming shortened V by 2 bases and J by 8 bases, and 11 bases separated the two germline ends. CDR1 and CDR2 from the germline V gene are SGHRS and YFSETQ. CDR3 amino acids: CASSLQGWDEQFF. CDR3 bases: TGCGCCAGCAGCTTACAGGGTTGGGATGAGCAGTTCTTC.

V and J are TRBV5-1 and TRBJ1-4, with no clear D. Germline assignment: CDR1 SGHRS and CDR2 YFSETQ. The CDR3 extends over 14 amino acids. Trimming took off 0 bases at V and 5 bases at J, with 8 bases between the two ends. The CDR3 here is CASSLEAGNEKLFF. CDR3 coding DNA: TGCGCCAGCAGCTTGGAGGCGGGGAATGAAAAACTGTTTTTT.

CDR3 nucleotide sequence: TGTGCCAGCCTCCTACAGGTGAACACTGAAGCTTTCTTT. This gives the protein CASLLQVNTEAFF. J is TRBJ1-1 and V is TRBV2, with a tentative D call TRBD1 (5 bases). Germline-derived CDR1 and CDR2 are SNHLY and FYNNEI. Trimming left V 8 bases short and J 0 bases short, with 10 bases between. The CDR3 totals 13 residues.

The gene calls are TRBV5-1 and TRBJ2-7; 9 positions agree with TRBD2. Germline lookup yields CDR1 SGHRS and CDR2 YFSETQ. The CDR3 is made up of 15 amino acids. The junction had 13 bases not matched to a gene; V was cut back by 7 bases and J by 5 bases. The CDR3: CASRYHSGRDNEQYF. CDR3 nucleotides: TGCGCCAGCCGATATCATAGCGGGAGAGACAACGAGCAGTACTTC. The variable domain in full, completed from reference TRBV5-1 and TRBJ2-7, reads KAGVTQTPRYLIKTRGQQVTLSCSPISGHRSVSWYQQTPGQGLQFLFEYFSETQRNKGNFPGRFSGRQFSNSRSEMNVSTLELGDSALYLCASRYHSGRDNEQYFGPGTRLTVT.

The chain links TRBV5-4 to TRBJ1-2, with a possible D match to TRBD1 (5 bases). Trimming removed 3 bases from V and 4 bases from J, with 7 bases in between. Per germline, CDR1 SGHNT and CDR2 YYREEE (reference sequence). The CDR3 covers 12 residues. The CDR3 here is CASSSDSYGYTF. The CDR3 region has the DNA TGTGCCAGCAGCTCCGACAGCTATGGCTACACCTTC.

This chain links TRBV7-9 with TRBJ1-5; weak D call: TRBD1 (6 bases). This CDR3 spans 17 amino acids. Trimming removed 3 bases at V and 2 bases at J, with 17 bases between. Germline CDR1 reads SEHNR; CDR2 reads FQNEAQ (reference sequence). CDR3 DNA sequence: TGTGCCAGCAGCTTTGGGGCAGGGGACGTCGGCAATCAGCCCCAGCATTTT. Residues: CASSFGAGDVGNQPQHF. The whole variable domain, remainder taken from reference TRBV7-9 and TRBJ1-5, is DTGVSQNPRHKITKRGQNVTFRCDPISEHNRLYWYRQTLGQGPEFLTYFQNEAQLEKSRLLSDRFSAERPKGSFSTLEIQRTEQGDSAMYLCASSFGAGDVGNQPQHFGDGTRLSIL.

The chain is built from TRBV7-2 and TRBJ1-2; D remains unclear. V gave up 4 bases and J gave up 1 base, with 13 bases separating them. The CDR3 sequence is 15 residues long. Germline assignment: CDR1 SGHTA and CDR2 FQGNSA. In DNA, the CDR3 is TGTGCCAGCAGCTCCGGAGGTTACCGTAACTATGGCTACACCTTC. It yields the protein CASSSGGYRNYGYTF.

This chain connects TRBV7-9 to TRBJ2-7; 9 bases agree with TRBD2. This CDR3 comprises 18 residues. Germline V gene data show CDR1 as SEHNR and CDR2 as FQNEAQ (reference sequence). J lost 3 bases, V lost 4 bases, and 16 bases had no gene match. Written as DNA, the CDR3 is TGTGCCAGCAGCTCACCCCCCCGCCAACTAGCGGGTGACTACGAGCAGTACTTC. Encoded protein: CASSSPPRQLAGDYEQYF.

This clone has only a few counts. This chain uses TRBV27 with TRBJ1-1, with TRBD1 identical over 7 bases. Germline V gene lookup returns CDR1 MNHEY and CDR2 SMNVEV (reference sequence). The CDR3 is made up of 16 amino acids. Trimming at V came to 6 bases and at J to 2 bases, leaving 12 bases not matched to a gene. CDR3 sequence: CASRPHRGQLNTEAFF. The CDR3 DNA follows: TGTGCCAGCAGACCTCACAGGGGACAGTTAAACACTGAAGCTTTCTTT.

V usage is TRBV5-1 and J usage is TRBJ2-1, with D tentatively TRBD2 (5 bases). The germline CDR1 and CDR2 sequences are SGHRS and YFSETQ. The ends were cut back, 3 bases at V and 0 bases at J, with 10 bases in the middle. The CDR3 has 15 amino acids. CDR3 protein: CASSSEGLSYNEQFF. In nucleotides, the CDR3 is TGCGCCAGCAGCTCAGAGGGCCTCTCCTACAATGAGCAGTTCTTC.

CDR3 sequence: CASSPAEGYNSPLHF. The CDR3 nucleotides are TGTGCCAGCAGCCCCGCGGAGGGTTATAATTCACCCCTCCACTTT. The J gene is TRBJ1-6, the V gene TRBV5-4; no clear D gene. V was pared by 4 bases and J by 4 bases, with 12 bases between. CDR3 length equals 15 residues. Germline values: CDR1 SGHNT, CDR2 YYREEE (reference sequence).